This TCR beta chain was identified during a study of T cell clones after liver transplantation. V lost 4 bases, J lost 0 bases, and 11 bases lay in between. Germline assignment: CDR1 SGHNT and CDR2 YYREEE (reference sequence). The CDR3 totals 14 residues. Libraries were prepared by immunoSEQ multiplex PCR; TCRdb keeps only in-frame clonotypes and omits some of them. The data show 7,500 to 10,000 clones, around 73% seen once. This TCR was sampled from a human patient who received a liver transplant. Some T cells may have come from the graft donor. V gene TRBV5-4 combines with J gene TRBJ2-7, with unresolved D. Here the sequenced sample was CD8+ T cells from blood, taken at the 22-month timepoint. The DNA for the CDR3 is TGTGCCAGCAGCCCCGACGTGTCCTCCTACGAGCAGTACTTC. Translated: CASSPDVSSYEQYF.